The sample holds a few counts of the clone carrying this T cell receptor beta chain. The antigen is not known. The junction had 1 base not matched to a gene; V was cut back by 3 bases and J by 4 bases. Looked up from germline, CDR1 is SGHRS and CDR2 is YFSETQ. The CDR3 loop spans 13 amino acids. These data belong to a study of cytomegalovirus exposure and HLA in healthy donors. The overall study: There were around 100 million unique TCR beta sequences, drawn from roughly 200 million T cells, in an earlier analysis.

Notes on the study in general: Presence/absence analyses assumed roughly uniform sequencing depth across donors. It was in a later analysis that TCR association rates were seen to vary by HLA locus, highest for DRB1 and lowest for HLA-C. Later genetic work tied a missense DCLRE1C variant to beta-chain V and J trimming.

A multiplex PCR was run with 60 Vbeta primers and 13 Jbeta primers. TCRdb's copy holds only in-frame clones and misses some; the assay was immunoSEQ multiplex PCR. The sample has 70,000 to 90,000 clones, approximately 82% seen once; the top ten hold over 2%. The clonotype was recovered from a man aged 40-50 years in good health and CMV-seronegative. The J gene is TRBJ1-5, the V gene TRBV5-1, with 7 bases identical to TRBD1. Sequenced material: PBMCs. The CDR3 loop reads CASSSGQNQPQHF. CDR3 in DNA: TGCGCCAGCAGCTCGGGACAGAATCAGCCCCAGCATTTT.